What follows are 17 T cell receptor beta chains derived from one specimen sequenced in a study of T cell repertoires in cytomegalovirus infection. A single record per CDR3 protein comes from TCRdb applying MiXCR to the reads. The repertoire holds approximately 500,000 distinct CDR3 sequences, with roughly 34% as singletons. No cognate antigen is known for these TCRs. The sequences come from cultured PBMCs, collected from culture after CMV antigen stimulation. The receptors were gathered from a human donor in good health (CMV status not recorded). Some clones in this sample may be carry-over from other donors' samples.

The V gene is TRBV7-9, the J gene TRBJ2-1, with D perhaps TRBD2 (6 bases). The CDR3 is 17 amino acids. The ends were cut back, 5 bases at V and 0 bases at J, with 17 bases in the middle. Germline CDR1 is SEHNR and CDR2 is FQNEAQ (reference sequence). The CDR3 DNA sequence: TGTGCCAGCAGCCATAGCGGAGGGCCGGTCTCCTACAATGAGCAGTTCTTC. Protein product: CASSHSGGPVSYNEQFF.

The rearrangement uses TRBV7-9 and TRBJ2-5; 8 bases map to TRBD2. CDR3 length equals 15 residues. With V trimmed by 3 bases and J by 5 bases, 8 bases remained unmatched. The germline CDR1 and CDR2 sequences are SEHNR and FQNEAQ (reference sequence). CDR3 in amino acids: CASSFLAGSAETQYF. CDR3 sequence (DNA): TGTGCCAGCAGCTTTCTAGCGGGCTCAGCGGAGACCCAGTACTTC.

This clonotype was observed a few times. This sequence joins TRBV2 and TRBJ1-1; a weak D match, TRBD1 (5 bases). There are 16 residues in the CDR3. Per the germline V gene, CDR1 is SNHLY and CDR2 is FYNNEI. V lost 2 bases and J lost 1, with 14 bases in between. CDR3 sequence (DNA): TGTGCCAGCAGTGAACGGCGGGGGTCGGGGAACACTGAAGCTTTCTTT. Its protein product is CASSERRGSGNTEAFF.

This clonotype was picked up a small number of times. V and J are TRBV9 and TRBJ2-5; 13 nucleotides agree with TRBD2. Germline lookup yields CDR1 SGDLS and CDR2 YYNGEE. Trimming removed 0 bases from V and 2 bases from J; junction bases left unmatched: 4. The CDR3 has 17 amino acids. The CDR3 here is CASSVGLAGGGQETQYF. In DNA form, the CDR3 reads TGTGCCAGCAGCGTAGGACTAGCGGGAGGTGGGCAAGAGACCCAGTACTTC.

This clonotype was observed a few times. The genes are TRBV7-2 and TRBJ2-1; the match to TRBD1 covers 7 bases. The CDR3 loop spans 16 amino acids. V trimming: 4 bases; J trimming: 8 bases; junction bases outside the gene matches: 14. Germline CDR1 is SGHTA and CDR2 is FQGNSA. CDR3 amino acids: CASSSSDRAVGYEQFF. The DNA of the CDR3 is TGTGCCAGCAGCTCTTCTGACAGGGCCGTGGGGTATGAGCAGTTCTTC.

The chain recombines TRBV7-6 with TRBJ1-5; TRBD1 might be the D (5 bases). V lost 5 bases, J lost 4 bases, and 18 bases lay in between. CDR3 length: 16 residues. Germline CDR1 is SGHVS and CDR2 is FNYEAQ. CDR3 sequence (DNA): TGTGCCAGCAGCCCCCGTCCTGGGGGAGGGAATCAGCCCCAGCATTTT. As protein: CASSPRPGGGNQPQHF.

The rearrangement joins TRBV12-3 or TRBV12-4 to TRBJ2-1; 8 bases are a match to TRBD1. Trimming removed 0 bases from V and 16 bases from J; junction bases left unmatched: 11. CDR3 length: 14 amino acids. The CDR3 DNA follows: TGTGCCAGCAGTTTAGCGGGACAGGTCCGTAGGTGTTTCTTC. Translated: CASSLAGQVRRCFF.

The rearrangement uses TRBV6-4 and TRBJ2-1; 11 bases align to TRBD1. This CDR3 comprises 15 residues. Losses at the gene ends were 5 bases for V and 5 bases for J; bases not matched to a gene: 5. Per the germline V gene, CDR1 is MRHNA and CDR2 is SNTAGT. CDR3 DNA: TGTGCCAGCAGTCGTGGGACAGGGGGGCACAATGAGCAGTTCTTC. Its protein is CASSRGTGGHNEQFF.

In this sample, this clonotype turned up once. The gene calls are TRBV29-1 and TRBJ1-6, with 8 nucleotides matching TRBD1. V was pared by 5 bases and J by 4 bases, with 7 bases of the junction left unmatched. The CDR3 loop spans 15 amino acids. Per germline, CDR1 SQVTM and CDR2 ANQGSEA. In DNA form, the CDR3 reads TGCAGCGTTCTCAGGGGGCGCGTTTATAATTCACCCCTCCACTTT. Its translation: CSVLRGRVYNSPLHF.

This clonotype was observed a handful of times. The CDR3 is CATSNQRGLSYNEQFF. DNA of the CDR3: TGTGCCACCAGCAACCAGCGGGGACTGTCCTACAATGAGCAGTTCTTC. This chain joins TRBV24-1 and TRBJ2-1; TRBD2 agrees at 7 bases. Losses at the gene ends were 7 bases for V and 1 base for J; bases not matched to a gene: 9. CDR1 and CDR2 from the germline V gene are KGHDR and SFDVKD. This CDR3 region has 16 residues.

This clonotype was detected a few times. V and J are TRBV28 and TRBJ1-5; TRBD1 matches at 7 bases. Germline loops: CDR1 MDHEN, CDR2 SYDVKM. J gave up 4 bases and V 3 bases, and 6 bases lay outside the gene matches. CDR3 length equals 15 residues. CDR3: CASSFTGDRNQPQHF. The CDR3 nucleotides are TGTGCCAGCAGTTTTACAGGGGATAGGAATCAGCCCCAGCATTTT. Supplemented by reference TRBV28 and TRBJ1-5, the full variable domain reads DVKVTQSSRYLVKRTGEKVFLECVQDMDHENMFWYRQDPGLGLRLIYFSYDVKMKEKGDIPEGYSVSREKKERFSLILESASTNQTSMYLCASSFTGDRNQPQHFGDGTRLSIL.

The chain couples TRBV19 to TRBJ2-7; D tentatively reads TRBD1 or TRBD2 (5 bases each). CDR1 and CDR2 from the germline V gene are LNHDA and SQIVND (reference sequence). Deletions cut 10 bases from V and 13 bases from J, with 20 bases between. This CDR3 spans 11 amino acids. The CDR3 loop is CATAGITGTYF. CDR3 nucleotide sequence: TGTGCCACCGCCGGGATTACGGGGACCTACTTC.

The CDR3 coding sequence is TGCAGTGCTAGAGATCCTAGCGGGAAGCACAATGAGCAGTTCTTC. Translated, it gives CSARDPSGKHNEQFF. The rearrangement joins TRBV20-1 to TRBJ2-1; 9 bases are shared with TRBD2. V lost 0 bases and J lost 5; bases outside the gene matches: 5. This CDR3 comprises 15 residues. Germline V lookup: CDR1 DFQATT, CDR2 SNEGSKA (reference sequence).

The chain joins TRBV28 to TRBJ2-4; 7 bases are shared with TRBD1. Trimming removed 2 bases from V and 3 bases from J; junction bases left unmatched: 4. Germline V gives CDR1 MDHEN, CDR2 SYDVKM. CDR3 size: 15 residues. The CDR3 DNA is TGTGCCAGCAGTTTAACAGGGGCCGGCAAAAACATTCAGTACTTC. Its protein product is CASSLTGAGKNIQYF. The full variable domain, its missing parts supplied by reference TRBV28 and TRBJ2-4, is DVKVTQSSRYLVKRTGEKVFLECVQDMDHENMFWYRQDPGLGLRLIYFSYDVKMKEKGDIPEGYSVSREKKERFSLILESASTNQTSMYLCASSLTGAGKNIQYFGAGTRLSVL.

This clonotype was recorded many times. This rearrangement joins TRBV7-2 to TRBJ2-5, with TRBD2 identical over 9 bases. The V and J ends lost 1 base and 4 bases, in that order; junction bases with no gene match: 1. Germline assignment: CDR1 SGHTA and CDR2 FQGNSA. There are 14 residues in the CDR3. The DNA of the CDR3 is TGTGCCAGCAGCTTAGGTAGCGGGAGAGAGACCCAGTACTTC. It specifies CASSLGSGRETQYF.

This clonotype was seen repeatedly, ten times or more. V is TRBV12-3 or TRBV12-4 and J is TRBJ2-7; maybe TRBD2 (5 bases). There are 14 residues in the CDR3. Deletions cut 3 bases from V and 0 bases from J, with 9 bases between. The CDR3 loop reads CASSFLLDSYEQYF. The CDR3 coding sequence is TGTGCCAGCAGTTTCCTACTAGACTCCTACGAGCAGTACTTC.

This clonotype was counted only a few times. The rearrangement uses TRBV11-2 and TRBJ2-1, with 9 bases identical to TRBD2. The junction had 6 bases not matched to a gene; V was cut back by 4 bases and J by 8 bases. Germline V gives CDR1 SGHAT, CDR2 FQNNGV. The CDR3 extends over 14 amino acids. CDR3 region: CASSSLTSGYEQFF. CDR3 in DNA: TGTGCCAGCAGCTCACTGACTAGCGGCTATGAGCAGTTCTTC.